One TCR beta chain is described in this entry. Its antigen is currently unknown. The data derive from a study of T cells in Graves' hyperthyroidism and ophthalmopathy. V was pared by 7 bases and J by 11 bases, with 14 bases of the junction left unmatched. This CDR3 contains 14 residues. Germline CDR1 MNHNS, CDR2 SASEGT. Newly diagnosed hyperthyroidism, duration under 2 months, in patients aged 18 to 65. It was RNA transcripts that yielded the amplified TCR beta CDR3 regions. The HTBI primer set was used in a first-round RT-PCR of the TCR CDR3. Each CDR3 protein is one row after TCRdb ran MiXCR on the multiplex PCR reads. The repertoire holds 130,000 to 150,000 distinct CDR3 sequences, with approximately 20% as singletons. Broader study findings: Also found in blood were most expanded thyroid clonotypes above 0.001. With a median lead of 6.5 months before onset, the model predicted ophthalmopathy.

The clonotype comes from a woman in her 50s with Graves' hyperthyroidism that later progressed to Graves' ophthalmopathy. The sequencing input was blood. The V and J genes are TRBV6-1 and TRBJ1-1; 9 nucleotides agree with TRBD1. For the CDR3, the DNA is TGTGCCAGCATTCCGGGACAGGGATGGTCCGGGGCTTTCTTT. Translation: CASIPGQGWSGAFF.